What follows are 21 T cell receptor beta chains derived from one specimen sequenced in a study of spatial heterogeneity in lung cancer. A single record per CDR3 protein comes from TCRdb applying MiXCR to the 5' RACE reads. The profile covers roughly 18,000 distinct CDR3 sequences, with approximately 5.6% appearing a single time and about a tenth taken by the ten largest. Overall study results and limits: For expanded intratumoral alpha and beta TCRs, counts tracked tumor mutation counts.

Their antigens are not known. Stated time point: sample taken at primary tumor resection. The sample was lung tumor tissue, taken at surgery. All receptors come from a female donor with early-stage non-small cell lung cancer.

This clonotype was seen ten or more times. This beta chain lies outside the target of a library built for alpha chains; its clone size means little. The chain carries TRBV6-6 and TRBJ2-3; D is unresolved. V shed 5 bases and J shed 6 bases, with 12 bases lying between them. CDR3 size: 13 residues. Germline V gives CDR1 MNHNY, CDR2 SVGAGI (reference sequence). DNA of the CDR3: TGTGCCAGCAGTGATCTTCTGAGGGATACGCAGTATTTT. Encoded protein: CASSDLLRDTQYF.

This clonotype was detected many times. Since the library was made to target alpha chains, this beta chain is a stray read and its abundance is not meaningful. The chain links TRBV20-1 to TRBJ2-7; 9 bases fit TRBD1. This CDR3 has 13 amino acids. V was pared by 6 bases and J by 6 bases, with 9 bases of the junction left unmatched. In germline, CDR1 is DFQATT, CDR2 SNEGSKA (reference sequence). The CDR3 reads CSAPRTGATEQYF. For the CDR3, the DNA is TGCAGTGCACCACGGACAGGGGCCACCGAGCAGTACTTC.

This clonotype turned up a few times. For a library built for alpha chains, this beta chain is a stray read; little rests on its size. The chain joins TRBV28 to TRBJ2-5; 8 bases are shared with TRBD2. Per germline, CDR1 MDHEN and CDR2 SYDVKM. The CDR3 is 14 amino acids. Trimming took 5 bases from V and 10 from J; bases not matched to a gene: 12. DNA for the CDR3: TGTGCCAGCAGTCACAGGGCGGGAGGAGGCGTCCAGTACTTC. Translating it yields CASSHRAGGGVQYF.

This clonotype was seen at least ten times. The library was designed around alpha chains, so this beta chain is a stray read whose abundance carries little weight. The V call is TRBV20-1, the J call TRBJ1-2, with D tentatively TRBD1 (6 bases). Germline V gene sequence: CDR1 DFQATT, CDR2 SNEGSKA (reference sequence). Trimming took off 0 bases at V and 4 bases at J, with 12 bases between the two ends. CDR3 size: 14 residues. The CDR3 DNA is TGCAGTGCTAGAGACCGGGACAAGGGCTATGGCTACACCTTC. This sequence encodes CSARDRDKGYGYTF.

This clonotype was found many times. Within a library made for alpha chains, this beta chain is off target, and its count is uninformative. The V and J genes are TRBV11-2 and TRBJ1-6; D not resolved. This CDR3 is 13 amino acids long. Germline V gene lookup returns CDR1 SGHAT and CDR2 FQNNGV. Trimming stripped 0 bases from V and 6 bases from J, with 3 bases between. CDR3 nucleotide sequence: TGTGCCAGCAGCTTAGAAAGTAATTCACCCCTCCACTTT. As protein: CASSLESNSPLHF.

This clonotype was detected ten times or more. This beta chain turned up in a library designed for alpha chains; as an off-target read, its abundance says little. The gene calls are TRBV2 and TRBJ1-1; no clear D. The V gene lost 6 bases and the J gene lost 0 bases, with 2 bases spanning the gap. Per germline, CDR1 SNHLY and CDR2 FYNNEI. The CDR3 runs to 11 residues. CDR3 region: CASRVNTEAFF. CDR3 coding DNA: TGTGCCAGCAGGGTGAACACTGAAGCTTTCTTT.

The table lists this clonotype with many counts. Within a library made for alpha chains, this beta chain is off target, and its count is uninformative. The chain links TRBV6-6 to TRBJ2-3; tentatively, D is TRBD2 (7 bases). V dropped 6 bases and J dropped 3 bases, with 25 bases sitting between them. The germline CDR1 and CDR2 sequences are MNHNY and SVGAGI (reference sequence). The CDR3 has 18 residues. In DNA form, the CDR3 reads TGTGCCAGCAGCTTAATGGGGGGGGCGGCTAGCGGTACAGATACGCAGTATTTT. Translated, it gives CASSLMGGAASGTDTQYF.

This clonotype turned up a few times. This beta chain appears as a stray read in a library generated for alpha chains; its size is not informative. CDR3 loop: CASSFPFTGGPGETQYF. For the CDR3, the DNA is TGTGCCAGCAGCTTCCCCTTTACGGGAGGGCCCGGGGAGACCCAGTACTTC. V and J are TRBV11-2 and TRBJ2-5; the match to TRBD2 covers 8 bases. The CDR3 has 17 amino acids. Unmatched junction bases numbered 14, after V lost 3 bases and J lost 5 bases. CDR1 and CDR2 (germline): SGHAT, FQNNGV.

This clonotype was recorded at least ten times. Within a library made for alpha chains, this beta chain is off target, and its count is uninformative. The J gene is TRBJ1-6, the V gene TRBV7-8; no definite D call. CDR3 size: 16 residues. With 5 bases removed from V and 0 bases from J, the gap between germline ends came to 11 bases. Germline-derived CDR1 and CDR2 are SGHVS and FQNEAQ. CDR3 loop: CASSVSVISYNSPLHF. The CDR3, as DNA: TGTGCCAGCAGCGTATCCGTAATCTCCTATAATTCACCCCTCCACTTT. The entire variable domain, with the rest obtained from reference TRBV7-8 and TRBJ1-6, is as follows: GAGVSQSPRYKVAKRGQDVALRCDPISGHVSLFWYQQALGQGPEFLTYFQNEAQLDKSGLPSDRFFAERPEGSVSTLKIQRTQQEDSAVYLCASSVSVISYNSPLHFGNGTRLTVT.

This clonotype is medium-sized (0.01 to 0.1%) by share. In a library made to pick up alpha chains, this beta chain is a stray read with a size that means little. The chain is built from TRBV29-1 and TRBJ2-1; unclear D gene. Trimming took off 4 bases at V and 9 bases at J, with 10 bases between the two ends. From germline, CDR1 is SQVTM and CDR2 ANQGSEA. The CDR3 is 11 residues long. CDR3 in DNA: TGCAGCGTTGGACAACGAAGTGAGCAGTTCTTC. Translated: CSVGQRSEQFF.

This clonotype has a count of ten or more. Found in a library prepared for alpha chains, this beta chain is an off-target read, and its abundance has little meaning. The CDR3 region is CAKGSSYEQYF. The CDR3, as DNA: TGTGCCAAGGGTAGCTCCTACGAGCAGTACTTC. V is TRBV24-1 and J is TRBJ2-7; D unclear. The CDR3 runs to 11 residues. V was shortened by 11 bases and J by 0 bases, with 7 bases between the two germline ends. Germline CDR1 is KGHDR and CDR2 is SFDVKD.

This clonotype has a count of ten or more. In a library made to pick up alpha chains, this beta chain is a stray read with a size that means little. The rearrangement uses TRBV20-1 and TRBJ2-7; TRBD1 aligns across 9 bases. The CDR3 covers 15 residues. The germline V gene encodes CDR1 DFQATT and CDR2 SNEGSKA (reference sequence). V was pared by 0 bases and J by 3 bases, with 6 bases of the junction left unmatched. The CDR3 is CSARDLGQGNYEQYF. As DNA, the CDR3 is TGCAGTGCTAGAGATCTCGGACAGGGGAACTACGAGCAGTACTTC.

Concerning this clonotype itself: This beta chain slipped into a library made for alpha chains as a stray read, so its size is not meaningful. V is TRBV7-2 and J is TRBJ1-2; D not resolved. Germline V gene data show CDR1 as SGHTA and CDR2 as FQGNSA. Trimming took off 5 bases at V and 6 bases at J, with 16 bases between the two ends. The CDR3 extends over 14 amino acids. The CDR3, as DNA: TGTGCCAGCAGCGCCTCCCCGCGTACAGATGGCTACACCTTC. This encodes CASSASPRTDGYTF.

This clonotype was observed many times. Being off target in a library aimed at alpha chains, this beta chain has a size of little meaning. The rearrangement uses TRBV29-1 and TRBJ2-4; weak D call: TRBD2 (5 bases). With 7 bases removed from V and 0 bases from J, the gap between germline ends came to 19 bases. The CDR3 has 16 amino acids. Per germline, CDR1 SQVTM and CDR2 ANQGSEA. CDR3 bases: TGCAGCGCCGGGATCCAGTGGAGGTTAGCCAAAAACATTCAGTACTTC. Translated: CSAGIQWRLAKNIQYF. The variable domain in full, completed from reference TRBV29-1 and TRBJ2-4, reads SAVISQKPSRDICQRGTSLTIQCQVDSQVTMMFWYRQQPGQSLTLIATANQGSEATYESGFVIDKFPISRPNLTFSTLTVSNMSPEDSSIYLCSAGIQWRLAKNIQYFGAGTRLSVL.

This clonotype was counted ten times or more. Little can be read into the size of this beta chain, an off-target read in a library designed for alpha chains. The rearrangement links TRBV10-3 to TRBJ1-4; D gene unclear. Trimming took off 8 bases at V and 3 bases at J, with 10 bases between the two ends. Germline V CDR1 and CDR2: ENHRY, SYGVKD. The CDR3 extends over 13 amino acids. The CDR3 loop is CAIASEPNEKLFF. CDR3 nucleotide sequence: TGTGCCATCGCTAGCGAGCCTAATGAAAAACTGTTTTTT.

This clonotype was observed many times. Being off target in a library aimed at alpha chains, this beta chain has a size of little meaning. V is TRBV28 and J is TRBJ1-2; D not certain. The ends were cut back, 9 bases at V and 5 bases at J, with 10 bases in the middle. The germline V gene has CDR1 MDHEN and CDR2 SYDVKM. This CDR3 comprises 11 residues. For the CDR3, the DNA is TGTGCCAGTCTCTGGGGATATGGCTACACCTTC. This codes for CASLWGYGYTF.

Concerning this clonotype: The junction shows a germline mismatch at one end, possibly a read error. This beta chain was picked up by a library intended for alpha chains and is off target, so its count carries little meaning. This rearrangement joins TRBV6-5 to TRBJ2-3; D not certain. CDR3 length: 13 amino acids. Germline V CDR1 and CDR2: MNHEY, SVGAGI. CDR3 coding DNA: TGTGTCAGCAGTTACTCGAGTACAGATACGCAGTATTTT. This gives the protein CVSSYSSTDTQYF.

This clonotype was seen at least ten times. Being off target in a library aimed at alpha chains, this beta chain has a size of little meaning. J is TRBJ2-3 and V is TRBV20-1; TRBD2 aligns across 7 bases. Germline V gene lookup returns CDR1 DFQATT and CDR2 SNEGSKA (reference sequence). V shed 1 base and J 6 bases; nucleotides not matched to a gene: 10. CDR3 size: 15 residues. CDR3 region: CSARASGGGWDTQYF. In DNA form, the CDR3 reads TGCAGTGCTAGAGCTAGCGGAGGAGGGTGGGATACGCAGTATTTT.

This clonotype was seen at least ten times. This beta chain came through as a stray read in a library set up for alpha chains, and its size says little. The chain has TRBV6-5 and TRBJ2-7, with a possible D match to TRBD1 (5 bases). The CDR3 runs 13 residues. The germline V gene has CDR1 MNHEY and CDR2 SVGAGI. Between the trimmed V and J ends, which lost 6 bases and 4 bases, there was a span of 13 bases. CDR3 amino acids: CASRPVGQYEQYF. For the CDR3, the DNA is TGTGCCAGCAGACCCGTGGGGCAGTACGAGCAGTACTTC.

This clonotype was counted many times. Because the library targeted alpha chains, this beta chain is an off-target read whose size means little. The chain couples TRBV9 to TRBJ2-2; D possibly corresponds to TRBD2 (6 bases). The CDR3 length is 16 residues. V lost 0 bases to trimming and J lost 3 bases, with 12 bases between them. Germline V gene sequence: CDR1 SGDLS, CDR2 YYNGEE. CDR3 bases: TGTGCCAGCAGCGTAGATGCAGGGAGGCACACCGGGGAGCTGTTTTTT. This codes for CASSVDAGRHTGELFF.

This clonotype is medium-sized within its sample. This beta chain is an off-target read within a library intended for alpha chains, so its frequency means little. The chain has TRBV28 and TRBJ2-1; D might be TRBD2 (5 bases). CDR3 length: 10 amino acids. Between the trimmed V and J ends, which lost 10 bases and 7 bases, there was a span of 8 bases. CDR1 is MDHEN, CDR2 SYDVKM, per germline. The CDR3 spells CAITRNEQFF. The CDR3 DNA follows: TGTGCCATAACTAGAAATGAGCAGTTCTTC.